These 9 T cell receptor beta chains came from one sample sequenced in a study of OX40 agonist ivuxolimab in advanced cancers. Generated by immunoSEQ multiplex PCR, the TCRdb table keeps only in-frame clones and is missing some. Here the sample spans some 59,000 clones, roughly 80% being singletons. The sample here was CD4+ or CD8+ T cells sorted from blood, taken in a trial of the OX40 agonist ivuxolimab. These receptors were taken from an adult with an advanced solid tumor such as melanoma, head and neck, liver or kidney cancer.

This clone occurred once. V is TRBV5-5 and J is TRBJ1-1; D is uncertain. This CDR3 region has 12 residues. Per the germline V gene, CDR1 is SGHKS and CDR2 is YYEKEE (reference sequence). V was trimmed by 2 bases and J by 7 bases, leaving 9 bases between them. The CDR3 DNA reads TGTGCCAGCAGCTTTGATCGGAGTGAAGCTTTCTTT. This codes for CASSFDRSEAFF.

The J gene is TRBJ2-1, the V gene TRBV5-6; the D is unclear. Germline assignment: CDR1 SGHDT and CDR2 YYEEEE. Trimming removed 0 bases from V and 10 bases from J, with 5 bases in between. The CDR3 is 11 residues long. The CDR3 protein is CASSLVREQFF. DNA for the CDR3: TGTGCCAGCAGCTTGGTAAGAGAGCAGTTCTTC. Based on the CDR3 plus reference TRBV5-6 and TRBJ2-1, the full variable domain is DAGVTQSPTHLIKTRGQQVTLRCSPKSGHDTVSWYQQALGQGPQFIFQYYEEEERQRGNFPDRFSGHQFPNYSSELNVNALLLGDSALYLCASSLVREQFFGPGTRLTVL.

The rearrangement links TRBV5-1 to TRBJ2-1; 9 bases are a match to TRBD1. Losses at the gene ends were 4 bases for V and 4 bases for J; bases not matched to a gene: 9. The CDR3 is made up of 16 amino acids. CDR1 is SGHRS and CDR2 is YFSETQ in the germline V gene. In DNA form, the CDR3 reads TGCGCCAGCAGCCTGGACAGGGGATCCTTATACAATGAGCAGTTCTTC. Translated, it gives CASSLDRGSLYNEQFF.

This chain connects TRBV7-9 to TRBJ2-7, with D perhaps matching TRBD2 (7 bases). The CDR3 has 13 amino acids. V was cut by 5 bases and J by 6 bases, with 14 bases left in between. Germline V CDR1 and CDR2: SEHNR, FQNEAQ (reference sequence). The CDR3 loop is CASSQTGGREQYF. The CDR3 coding sequence is TGTGCCAGCAGCCAGACCGGGGGGCGCGAGCAGTACTTC.

This sequence joins TRBV19 and TRBJ2-7, with D tentatively TRBD2 (5 bases). In germline, CDR1 is LNHDA, CDR2 SQIVND (reference sequence). This CDR3 is built from 14 residues. The ends were cut back, 3 bases at V and 6 bases at J, with 15 bases in the middle. The CDR3 here is CASSMATTNSEQYF. The CDR3 DNA follows: TGTGCCAGTAGTATGGCGACTACCAACTCCGAGCAGTACTTC.

The chain recombines TRBV6-5 with TRBJ1-2; D not resolved. Germline loops: CDR1 MNHEY, CDR2 SVGAGI. V lost 7 bases, J lost 6 bases, and 15 bases lay in between. The CDR3 runs 13 residues. This chain's CDR3 is CASNNGRNHGYTF. The CDR3 nucleotides are TGTGCCAGCAATAACGGCAGGAACCATGGCTACACCTTC.

For this clone: One junction end disagrees with the germline gene, perhaps due to a read error. The sample holds other DNA sequences that translate to the same CDR3. V and J are TRBV7-2 and TRBJ1-1; D call uncertain. Germline CDR1 is SGHTA and CDR2 is FQGNSA. This CDR3 has 14 amino acids. CDR3 loop: CASRPATVNTEAFF. CDR3 nucleotides: TGTGCCAGCAGGCCCGCTACAGTGAACACTGAAGCCTTCTTT.

With regard to this clone: A read error may produce the germline difference seen at one junction end. The chain links TRBV30 to TRBJ1-2; TRBD1 matches 9 bases. The CDR3 runs 13 residues. Germline loops: CDR1 GTSNPN, CDR2 SVGIG (reference sequence). The CDR3 DNA reads TGTGCCTGGAGTGGCTTAACCCGGGACAGGGCGGCCTTC. It yields the protein CAWSGLTRDRAAF. Full variable domain (missing parts from reference TRBV30 and TRBJ1-2): SQTIHQWPATLVQPVGSPLSLECTVEGTSNPNLYWYRQAAGRGLQLLFYSVGIGQISSEVPQNLSASRPQDRQFILSSKKLLLSDSGFYLCAWSGLTRDRAAFGSGTRLTVV.

V usage is TRBV28 and J usage is TRBJ2-1; either TRBD1 or TRBD2 may fit D (5 bases each). Looked up from germline, CDR1 is MDHEN and CDR2 is SYDVKM. The germline V and J ends were trimmed by 1 base and 3 bases, with 19 bases remaining between them. The CDR3 loop spans 18 amino acids. CDR3 loop: CASSLSGGFGTVYNEQFF. Written as DNA, the CDR3 is TGTGCCAGCAGTTTATCTGGAGGATTCGGGACGGTCTACAATGAGCAGTTCTTC. Combining the CDR3 with reference TRBV28 and TRBJ2-1 gives the whole variable domain DVKVTQSSRYLVKRTGEKVFLECVQDMDHENMFWYRQDPGLGLRLIYFSYDVKMKEKGDIPEGYSVSREKKERFSLILESASTNQTSMYLCASSLSGGFGTVYNEQFFGPGTRLTVL.